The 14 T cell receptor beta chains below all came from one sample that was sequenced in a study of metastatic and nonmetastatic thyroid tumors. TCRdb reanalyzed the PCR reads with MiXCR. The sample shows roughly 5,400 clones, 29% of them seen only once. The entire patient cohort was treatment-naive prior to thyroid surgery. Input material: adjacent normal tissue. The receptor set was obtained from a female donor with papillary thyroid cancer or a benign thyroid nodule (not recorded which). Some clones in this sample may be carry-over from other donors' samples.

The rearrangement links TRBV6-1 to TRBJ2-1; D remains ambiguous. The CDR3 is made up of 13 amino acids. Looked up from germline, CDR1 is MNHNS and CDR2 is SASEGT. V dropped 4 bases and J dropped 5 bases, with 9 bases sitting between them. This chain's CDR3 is CASSGVSNNEQFF. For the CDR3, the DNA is TGTGCCAGCAGTGGGGTCAGCAACAATGAGCAGTTCTTC.

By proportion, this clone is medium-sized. CDR3 coding DNA: TGTGCCAGCCGACATACCTACGAGCAGTACTTC. Its protein product is CASRHTYEQYF. The chain is built from TRBV7-8 and TRBJ2-7, with no clear D. Trimming took off 8 bases at V and 2 bases at J, with 7 bases between the two ends. Per germline, CDR1 SGHVS and CDR2 FQNEAQ. There are 11 residues in the CDR3.

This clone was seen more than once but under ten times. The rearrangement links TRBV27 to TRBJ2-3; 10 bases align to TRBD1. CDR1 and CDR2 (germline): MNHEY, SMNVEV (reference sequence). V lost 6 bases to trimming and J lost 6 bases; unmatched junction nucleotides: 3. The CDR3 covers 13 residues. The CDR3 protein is CASRRQGADTQYF. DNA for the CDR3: TGTGCCAGCAGACGACAGGGGGCTGATACGCAGTATTTT.

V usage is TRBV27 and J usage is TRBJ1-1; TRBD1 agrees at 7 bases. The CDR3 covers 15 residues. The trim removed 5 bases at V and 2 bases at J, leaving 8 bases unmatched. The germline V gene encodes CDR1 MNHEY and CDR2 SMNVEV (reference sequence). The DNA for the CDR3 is TGTGCCAGCAGTCACAGGGGACAGTTCAACACTGAAGCTTTCTTT. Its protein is CASSHRGQFNTEAFF.

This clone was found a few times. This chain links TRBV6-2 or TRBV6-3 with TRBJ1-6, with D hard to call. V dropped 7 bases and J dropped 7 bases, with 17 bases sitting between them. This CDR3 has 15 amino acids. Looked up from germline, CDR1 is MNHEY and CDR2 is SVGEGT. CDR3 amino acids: CASTKAGVGNSPLHF. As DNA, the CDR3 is TGTGCCAGCACCAAAGCGGGAGTTGGGAATTCACCCCTCCACTTT.

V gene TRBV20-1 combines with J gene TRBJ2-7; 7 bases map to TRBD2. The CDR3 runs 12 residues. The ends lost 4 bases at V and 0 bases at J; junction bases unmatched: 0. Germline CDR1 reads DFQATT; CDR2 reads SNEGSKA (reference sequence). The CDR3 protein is CSATGGSYEQYF. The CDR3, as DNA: TGCAGTGCTACGGGGGGCTCCTACGAGCAGTACTTC.

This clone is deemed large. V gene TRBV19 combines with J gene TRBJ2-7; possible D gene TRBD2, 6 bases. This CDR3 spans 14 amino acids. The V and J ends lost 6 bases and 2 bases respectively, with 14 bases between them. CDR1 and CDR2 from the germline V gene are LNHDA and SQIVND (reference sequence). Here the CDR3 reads CASSRDSNPYEQYF. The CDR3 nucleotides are TGTGCCAGTAGCCGGGACTCCAACCCCTACGAGCAGTACTTC.

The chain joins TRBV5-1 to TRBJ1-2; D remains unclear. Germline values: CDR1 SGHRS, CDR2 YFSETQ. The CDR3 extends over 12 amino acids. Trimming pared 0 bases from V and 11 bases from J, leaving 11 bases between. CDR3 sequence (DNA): TGCGCCAGCAGCTTGGACGGCAAAGGGTACACCTTC. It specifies CASSLDGKGYTF. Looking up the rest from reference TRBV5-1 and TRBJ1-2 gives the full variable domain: KAGVTQTPRYLIKTRGQQVTLSCSPISGHRSVSWYQQTPGQGLQFLFEYFSETQRNKGNFPGRFSGRQFSNSRSEMNVSTLELGDSALYLCASSLDGKGYTFGSGTRLTVV.

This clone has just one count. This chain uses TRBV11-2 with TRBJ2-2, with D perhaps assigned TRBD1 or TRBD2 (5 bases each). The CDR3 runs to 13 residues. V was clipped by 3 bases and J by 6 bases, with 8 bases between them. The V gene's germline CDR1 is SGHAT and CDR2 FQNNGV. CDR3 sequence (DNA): TGTGCCAGCAGCTTTGGGGGATCCGGGGAGCTGTTTTTT. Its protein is CASSFGGSGELFF.

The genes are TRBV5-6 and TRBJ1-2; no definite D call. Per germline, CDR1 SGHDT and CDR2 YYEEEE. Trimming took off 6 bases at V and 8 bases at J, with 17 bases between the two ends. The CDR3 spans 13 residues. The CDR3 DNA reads TGTGCCAGCACCCGCCCGGACGGCGCAGGCTACACCTTC. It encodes CASTRPDGAGYTF.

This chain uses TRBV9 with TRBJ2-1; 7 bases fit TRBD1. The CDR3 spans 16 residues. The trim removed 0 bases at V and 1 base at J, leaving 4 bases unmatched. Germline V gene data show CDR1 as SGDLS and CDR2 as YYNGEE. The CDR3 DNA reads TGTGCCAGCAGCGTAGCCCCGGGACAGTCCTACAATGAGCAGTTCTTC. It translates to CASSVAPGQSYNEQFF.

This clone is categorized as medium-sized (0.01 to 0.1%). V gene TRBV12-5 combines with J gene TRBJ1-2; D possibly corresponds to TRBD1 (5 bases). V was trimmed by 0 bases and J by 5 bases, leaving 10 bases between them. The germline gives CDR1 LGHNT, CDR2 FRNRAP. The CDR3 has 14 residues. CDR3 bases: TGTGCTAGTGGTTTGGTACCAGGACAATATGGCTACACCTTC. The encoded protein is CASGLVPGQYGYTF.

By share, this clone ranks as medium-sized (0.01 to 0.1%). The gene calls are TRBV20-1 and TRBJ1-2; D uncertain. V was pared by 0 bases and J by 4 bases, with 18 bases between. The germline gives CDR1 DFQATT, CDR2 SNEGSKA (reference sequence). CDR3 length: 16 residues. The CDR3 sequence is CSARDLGPQESYGYTF. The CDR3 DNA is TGCAGTGCTAGAGATCTGGGCCCTCAAGAGTCCTATGGCTACACCTTC.

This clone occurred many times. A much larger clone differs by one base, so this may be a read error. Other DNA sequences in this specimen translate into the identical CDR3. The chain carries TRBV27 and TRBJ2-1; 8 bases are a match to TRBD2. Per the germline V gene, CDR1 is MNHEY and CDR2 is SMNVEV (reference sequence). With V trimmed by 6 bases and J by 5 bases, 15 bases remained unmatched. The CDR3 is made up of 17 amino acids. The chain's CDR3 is CASSRTPAGAPHNEQFF. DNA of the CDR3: TGTGCCAGCAGCCGGACTCCAGCGGGAGCCCCCCACAATGAGCAGTTCTTC.